The rows below give T cell receptor beta chains drawn from one sample of a study of spatial heterogeneity in lung cancer. TCRdb analysed the 5' RACE reads with MiXCR anew, one entry per CDR3 protein. The top ten hold roughly two fifths of the sample, which has some 41,000 distinct CDR3 sequences, approximately 6.3% seen once. The input for sequencing was PBMCs, taken at surgery. The receptors come from a female donor with early-stage non-small cell lung cancer. Each CDR3 is given with its conserved first and last residue. Each record gives: clone size, V gene, J gene, D gene, CDR3 DNA, CDR3 protein. D genes are given only for firm matches. Some rows mark clone size as missing; the rest say once, few, many or name a class of expanded clone.

many,TRBV4-1,TRBJ2-3,NA,TGCGCCAGCAGCCAAGTCGGATTCACAGATACGCAGTATTTT,CASSQVGFTDTQYF
many,TRBV7-2,TRBJ2-7,NA,TGTGCCAGCAGCTTACCCTCAAGCAAGGCCTACGAGCAGTACTTC,CASSLPSSKAYEQYF
many,TRBV5-1,TRBJ2-1,TRBD2,TGCGCCAGCGGACTAGCGGGGGGCCCCGGGGAGCAGTTCTTC,CASGLAGGPGEQFF
many,TRBV5-1,TRBJ1-4,TRBD1,TGCGCCAGCAGCACGGGACAGGGTGATGAAAAACTGTTTTTT,CASSTGQGDEKLFF
NA,TRBV20-1,TRBJ2-4,NA,TGCAGTGCTATCGGGGGTGGAGCCAAAAACATTCAGTACTTC,CSAIGGGAKNIQYF
NA,TRBV29-1,TRBJ2-2,NA,TGCAGCCTTTTAGTCGGTCCGGGGGAGCTGTTTTTT,CSLLVGPGELFF
NA,TRBV6-5,TRBJ2-6,NA,TGTGCCAGCAGTTCCCAGCCCTCTGGGGCCAACGTCCTGACTTTC,CASSSQPSGANVLTF
NA,TRBV6-5,TRBJ2-7,NA,TGTGCCAGCAGTTACTCGTGGGGGGTCTACGAGCAGTACTTC,CASSYSWGVYEQYF
NA,TRBV11-2,TRBJ2-2,NA,TGTGCCAGCAGCTTATTTCCCTCCGGGGAGCTGTTTTTT,CASSLFPSGELFF
NA,TRBV7-8,TRBJ1-2,TRBD1,TGTGCCAGCAGCAAAAGGGGACAGGGGTTAGGCTACACCTTC,CASSKRGQGLGYTF
many,TRBV12-3/TRBV12-4,TRBJ1-4,NA,TGTGCCAGCAGTTTTGAGGGTCGGAAACTGTTTTTT,CASSFEGRKLFF
few,TRBV28,TRBJ1-1,TRBD1,TGTGCCAGCAGTTTATGGGGACAGGCGAACACTGAAGCTTTCTTT,CASSLWGQANTEAFF
many,TRBV28,TRBJ2-4,TRBD2,TGTGCCAGCAGTTACGCCGGGGGGGCGGAAAACATTCAGTACTTC,CASSYAGGAENIQYF
many,TRBV12-3/TRBV12-4,TRBJ2-1,NA,TGTGCCAGCAGGCAAAAAAGGTACGATGAGCAGTTCTTC,CASRQKRYDEQFF
NA,TRBV20-1,TRBJ2-5,NA,TGCAGTGCTCGGCGTGGTCAAGAGACCCAGTACTTC,CSARRGQETQYF
once,TRBV28,TRBJ2-7,TRBD1,TGTGCCAGCAGTTTAACAGGGGACAGACCGTCCCGCTACGAGCGGTACTTC,CASSLTGDRPSRYERYF
many,TRBV5-1,TRBJ2-3,TRBD2,TGCGCCAGCAGCCCCGGGACTAGCGGGGGGGCAGATACGCAGTATTTT,CASSPGTSGGADTQYF
many,TRBV5-6,TRBJ1-2,TRBD1,TGTGCCAGCAGCTTGTTTGGGACAGCTGCCCTTGGCTACACCTTC,CASSLFGTAALGYTF
many,TRBV7-9,TRBJ1-1,TRBD1,TGTGCCAGCAGCGCCGGGACAGGGGGCTCGGTCACTGAAGCTTTCTTT,CASSAGTGGSVTEAFF
many,TRBV5-1,TRBJ1-3,NA,TGCGCCAGCAGCTTGGCGGGGAACGACGGAAACACCATATATTTT,CASSLAGNDGNTIYF
many,TRBV9,TRBJ2-1,TRBD1,TGTGCCAGCAGCACCGGGGACAGGGGGACCTACAATGAGCAGTTCTTC,CASSTGDRGTYNEQFF
many,TRBV7-2,TRBJ2-2,NA,TGTGCCAGCAGCTCGAGAACAGGGTCCGGGGAGCTGTTTTTT,CASSSRTGSGELFF
many,TRBV29-1,TRBJ2-7,TRBD1,TGCAGCGTTGAAGGACAGGGGTACGAGCAGTACTTC,CSVEGQGYEQYF
NA,TRBV7-2,TRBJ2-5,NA,TGTGCCAGCAGCTTAACCCGCGAGACCCAGTACTTC,CASSLTRETQYF